This TCR beta chain originates from a study of T cell responses to AZD1222 COVID-19 vaccine. Turning to this clone: The antigen is not known.

Some clones are missing from TCRdb's copy, which holds only in-frame ones; the method was immunoSEQ multiplex PCR. The sample contains tens of thousands of clones, roughly nine tenths of which appear only once. Findings and limits, study-wide: Baseline seropositivity occurred in only a handful of AZD1222 recipients.

The receptor was derived from an adult who received the AZD1222 COVID-19 vaccine. The specimen was peripheral blood, collected 28 days after the second AZD1222 dose.

CDR3: CASSFYLSGNTIYF. CDR3 sequence (DNA): TGTGCCAGCAGCTTTTACCTGTCTGGAAACACCATATATTTT. This chain uses TRBV7-2 with TRBJ1-3; D is undetermined. The CDR3 loop spans 14 amino acids. Germline assignment: CDR1 SGHTA and CDR2 FQGNSA. V was trimmed by 3 bases and J by 1 base, leaving 7 bases between them.